The clone carrying this TCR beta chain was picked up a small number of times. Antigen specificity is unknown. cDNA molecules, individually, were tagged with unique molecular identifiers. TCRdb used MiXCR to reprocess the 5' RACE reads, holding one entry per CDR3 protein. Here the sample spans around 47,000 distinct CDR3 sequences, 11% being singletons. This entry belongs to a study of early T cells in non-severe SARS-CoV-2 infection. For the study at large: Sequencing of unsorted whole blood was done on bulk RNA, leaving chains unpaired. Whole-study findings and limits: VDJdb matching, biased toward anti-spike CD8 responses, missed private and CD4 specificities.

V shed 4 bases, J shed 4 bases, and the junction held 9 bases outside the gene matches. The germline V gene encodes CDR1 GTSNPN and CDR2 SVGIG (reference sequence). The CDR3 runs to 14 residues. The gene calls are TRBV30 and TRBJ2-7; 8 nucleotides match TRBD2. The sequence came from an adult who was a healthcare worker with PCR-confirmed SARS-CoV-2 infection or an uninfected control (not recorded which). Sequencing was done on a sample of whole blood. CDR3 nucleotides: TGTGCCTGGAAGCCAGCGGGAGTTGGTTACGAGCAGTACTTC. Translating it yields CAWKPAGVGYEQYF.